Below, 22 T cell receptor beta chains from the same sample are listed, as sequenced in a study of OX40 agonist ivuxolimab in advanced cancers. Some clones are missing from TCRdb's copy, which holds only in-frame ones; the method was immunoSEQ multiplex PCR. Of 60,000 to 85,000 clones detected, around 92% appear once; the ten largest clones hold less than 10%. This specimen was CD4+ or CD8+ T cells sorted from blood, taken in a trial of the OX40 agonist ivuxolimab. The receptors were gathered from an adult with an advanced solid tumor such as melanoma, head and neck, liver or kidney cancer.

The chain joins TRBV27 to TRBJ1-5, with D uncertain. The CDR3 consists of 13 residues. Germline V gene lookup returns CDR1 MNHEY and CDR2 SMNVEV (reference sequence). Trimming removed 3 bases at V and 9 bases at J, with 12 bases between. The CDR3 loop reads CASSLGSQRPQHF. As DNA, the CDR3 is TGTGCCAGCAGTTTGGGCAGCCAGAGGCCCCAGCATTTT.

The CDR3 region is CASSQGGLAGTYYEQYF. Here the CDR3 DNA reads TGCGCCAGCAGCCAAGGGGGACTAGCGGGGACTTACTACGAGCAGTACTTC. The J gene is TRBJ2-5, the V gene TRBV4-1; 13 bases are a match to TRBD2. Gene TRBJ2-7 matches the end of the DNA better, so the J call may be wrong. CDR3 length: 17 residues. The germline V gene has CDR1 MGHRA and CDR2 YSYEKL.

This rearrangement joins TRBV19 to TRBJ1-5; unclear D gene. V shed 5 bases and J shed 2 bases, with 13 bases lying between them. The CDR3 totals 15 residues. The germline V gene has CDR1 LNHDA and CDR2 SQIVND (reference sequence). The chain's CDR3 is CASSASGLGNQPQHF. CDR3 nucleotide sequence: TGTGCCAGTAGTGCCTCAGGTTTGGGCAATCAGCCCCAGCATTTT.

The rearrangement uses TRBV13 and TRBJ2-3, with TRBD2 identical over 8 bases. The CDR3 loop spans 15 amino acids. V was clipped by 4 bases and J by 5 bases; unmatched bases: 8. Looked up from germline, CDR1 is PRHDT and CDR2 is FYEKMQ (reference sequence). CDR3 loop: CASSSTGGLGDTQYF. The CDR3 DNA sequence: TGTGCCAGCAGCTCCACGGGGGGGCTGGGAGATACGCAGTATTTT.

The rearrangement uses TRBV19 and TRBJ2-1, with D unresolved. CDR3 length equals 14 residues. V lost 5 bases and J lost 5, with 13 bases in between. CDR1 and CDR2 (germline): LNHDA, SQIVND (reference sequence). In DNA form, the CDR3 reads TGTGCCAGTAGTCCCCTCGCTGATAACAATGAGCAGTTCTTC. This translates into CASSPLADNNEQFF.

The gene calls are TRBV5-1 and TRBJ2-5, with TRBD2 identical over 14 bases. CDR1 is SGHRS and CDR2 is YFSETQ in the germline V gene. The CDR3 runs to 16 residues. J lost 4 bases, V lost 6 bases, and 8 bases had no gene match. The CDR3, as DNA: TGCGCCAGCAAGACTAGCGGGGGGGCCAATGGAGAGACCCAGTACTTC. Amino acids: CASKTSGGANGETQYF. Looking up the rest from reference TRBV5-1 and TRBJ2-5 gives the full variable domain: KAGVTQTPRYLIKTRGQQVTLSCSPISGHRSVSWYQQTPGQGLQFLFEYFSETQRNKGNFPGRFSGRQFSNSRSEMNVSTLELGDSALYLCASKTSGGANGETQYFGPGTRLLVL.

The chain has TRBV15 and TRBJ1-5; no clear D gene. The CDR3 is made up of 13 amino acids. V lost 2 bases to trimming and J lost 2 bases, with 4 bases between them. Germline CDR1 and CDR2: LNHNV and YYDKDF (reference sequence). The CDR3 sequence: CATSRQGNQPQHF. The CDR3 nucleotides read TGTGCCACCAGCAGACAGGGCAATCAGCCCCAGCATTTT. The variable domain in full, completed from reference TRBV15 and TRBJ1-5, reads DAMVIQNPRYQVTQFGKPVTLSCSQTLNHNVMYWYQQKSSQAPKLLFHYYDKDFNNEADTPDNFQSRRPNTSFCFLDIRSPGLGDTAMYLCATSRQGNQPQHFGDGTRLSIL.

The chain has TRBV7-6 and TRBJ1-1, with TRBD1 matching 9 bases. V was pared by 3 bases and J by 5 bases, with 7 bases of the junction left unmatched. Germline V gives CDR1 SGHVS, CDR2 FNYEAQ. The CDR3 runs 15 residues. DNA for the CDR3: TGTGCCAGCAGCTTCTCCGGGACAGGGCTTACTGAAGCTTTCTTT. Translating gives CASSFSGTGLTEAFF. Variable domain in full (rest from reference TRBV7-6 and TRBJ1-1): GAGVSQSPRYKVTKRGQDVALRCDPISGHVSLYWYRQALGQGPEFLTYFNYEAQQDKSGLPNDRFSAERPEGSISTLTIQRTEQRDSAMYRCASSFSGTGLTEAFFGQGTRLTVV.

This chain links TRBV2 with TRBJ2-7; D ambiguous. V was trimmed by 1 base and J by 1 base, leaving 8 bases between them. This CDR3 spans 14 amino acids. The germline CDR1 and CDR2 sequences are SNHLY and FYNNEI. The CDR3 DNA reads as TGTGCCAGCAGTGAAGTTACGGCATCCTACGAGCAGTACTTC. Its protein is CASSEVTASYEQYF.

The J gene is TRBJ1-5, the V gene TRBV7-9, with a weak D call TRBD1 (6 bases). V was trimmed by 4 bases and J by 5 bases, leaving 18 bases between them. Germline loops: CDR1 SEHNR, CDR2 FQNEAQ (reference sequence). The CDR3 consists of 16 residues. CDR3 residues: CASSSSGGEVDQPQHF. DNA of the CDR3: TGTGCCAGCAGCTCCTCGGGGGGCGAGGTGGATCAGCCCCAGCATTTT.

The CDR3 DNA follows: TGTGCCAGCAGCTTAGAGGTCCTCTCCTACGAGCAGTACTTC. The encoded protein is CASSLEVLSYEQYF. This chain uses TRBV7-8 with TRBJ2-7, with D hard to call. The CDR3 loop spans 14 amino acids. The germline gives CDR1 SGHVS, CDR2 FQNEAQ. The V gene lost 1 base and the J gene lost 0 bases, with 7 bases spanning the gap.

This clone was seen once. The V and J genes are TRBV9 and TRBJ2-7; D gene ambiguous. Trimming left V 7 bases short and J 3 bases short, with 5 bases between. The CDR3 runs to 10 residues. Germline V gene data show CDR1 as SGDLS and CDR2 as YYNGEE. CDR3 sequence (DNA): TGTGCCAGCGGGGACTACGAGCAGTACTTC. Translation gives CASGDYEQYF.

CDR3 bases: TGTGCCAGCAGCTGGACTAGCGGGGGGGCCGGGGAGACCCAGTACTTC. Amino acid sequence: CASSWTSGGAGETQYF. V is TRBV5-6 and J is TRBJ2-5, with 15 bases matching TRBD2. V trimming: 3 bases; J trimming: 5 bases; junction bases outside the gene matches: 5. The CDR3 spans 16 residues. Germline CDR1 reads SGHDT; CDR2 reads YYEEEE.

This rearrangement joins TRBV6-5 to TRBJ2-7; D may be TRBD1 (6 bases). The CDR3 is 14 amino acids. V lost 4 bases and J lost 4, with 14 bases in between. Germline loops: CDR1 MNHEY, CDR2 SVGAGI. The CDR3 region is CASSSTGSAYEQYF. CDR3 bases: TGTGCCAGCAGTTCCACAGGGTCGGCTTACGAGCAGTACTTC.

The chain uses TRBV4-3 and TRBJ2-5; D possibly uses TRBD1 or TRBD2 (5 bases each). The length of the CDR3 is 16 residues. With 0 bases removed from V and 5 bases from J, the gap between germline ends came to 16 bases. Germline assignment: CDR1 LGHNA and CDR2 YSLEER. CDR3 bases: TGCGCCAGCAGCCAAGACCCCCGGGGCCCATGGGAGACCCAGTACTTC. It specifies CASSQDPRGPWETQYF.

The chain employs TRBV9 and TRBJ2-2, with 7 bases lining up with TRBD2. This CDR3 has 15 amino acids. The junction had 4 bases not matched to a gene; V was cut back by 4 bases and J by 1 base. Germline V gene data show CDR1 as SGDLS and CDR2 as YYNGEE. CDR3 residues: CASSPGGKNTGELFF. CDR3 coding DNA: TGTGCCAGCAGCCCCGGGGGGAAGAACACCGGGGAGCTGTTTTTT.

The gene calls are TRBV27 and TRBJ1-2; D is undetermined. Germline loops: CDR1 MNHEY, CDR2 SMNVEV (reference sequence). The CDR3 has 14 amino acids. Trimming pared 0 bases from V and 8 bases from J, leaving 13 bases between. The CDR3 DNA follows: TGTGCCAGCAGTTTATCCACCGGGCGCCAGGGCTACACCTTC. Translating it yields CASSLSTGRQGYTF.

This clone showed up just once. The chain couples TRBV27 to TRBJ1-3; D ambiguous. The CDR3 loop spans 15 amino acids. V shed 6 bases and J shed 0 bases, with 12 bases lying between them. Germline loops: CDR1 MNHEY, CDR2 SMNVEV (reference sequence). CDR3 amino acids: CASSPGPFSGNTIYF. CDR3 in DNA: TGTGCCAGCAGCCCCGGTCCGTTCTCTGGAAACACCATATATTTT.

This chain connects TRBV7-8 to TRBJ2-5, with 10 bases that match TRBD2. Germline assignment: CDR1 SGHVS and CDR2 FQNEAQ. The length of the CDR3 is 19 residues. V dropped 0 bases and J dropped 0; count of bases not matched to a gene: 10. CDR3 bases: TGTGCCAGCAGCTTAGCGCTAGCGGGGGACCCCCTTTACCAAGAGACCCAGTACTTC. It encodes CASSLALAGDPLYQETQYF.

DNA for the CDR3: TGTGCCAGCAGCTTGGGCAGGAGCTACGAGCAGTACTTC. Protein sequence: CASSLGRSYEQYF. The chain links TRBV13 to TRBJ2-7; D is uncertain. The V gene's germline CDR1 is PRHDT and CDR2 FYEKMQ (reference sequence). Trimming removed 3 bases from V and 3 bases from J, with 9 bases in between. There are 13 residues in the CDR3.

The chain carries TRBV11-2 and TRBJ2-7; 8 bases agree with TRBD1. The V and J ends lost 2 bases and 4 bases, in that order; junction bases with no gene match: 16. The germline CDR1 and CDR2 sequences are SGHAT and FQNNGV. This CDR3 comprises 18 residues. The CDR3 sequence is CASSLSGVKGQVAYEQYF. DNA of the CDR3: TGTGCCAGCAGCTTATCGGGGGTCAAGGGACAGGTGGCGTACGAGCAGTACTTC.

The chain couples TRBV4-1 to TRBJ1-4; maybe TRBD1 (5 bases). In germline, CDR1 is MGHRA, CDR2 YSYEKL. V shed 8 bases and J shed 4 bases, with 14 bases lying between them. CDR3 length: 14 residues. CDR3 region: CASRAGEGNEKLFF. The CDR3 DNA follows: TGCGCCAGCCGCGCGGGGGAGGGTAATGAAAAACTGTTTTTT.